A single sample gave rise to the 18 T cell receptor beta chains below, sequenced in a study of shared clonotypes between healthy human individuals. Naive CD8 isolation took CD45RO-negative cells positively selected for CCR7 and excluded terminally differentiated effector memory CD45RA+ cells. Here immunoSEQ multiplex PCR was the method, and the copy in TCRdb shows in-frame clones only, minus some. This table holds nearly 600,000 clones, less than 97% found once. The sample consisted of naive CD8+ T cells sorted from blood. Receptors were obtained from a woman between 25 and 40 years old in good health.

On this clone: The junction differs from germline at one of its ends, possibly a read error. The rearrangement joins TRBV14 to TRBJ2-7, with TRBD1 identical over 9 bases. From germline, CDR1 is SGHDN and CDR2 FVKESK. The CDR3 has 13 residues. The CDR3 loop reads CASSTHPGQGHTF. CDR3 in DNA: TGTGCCAGCAGCACCCACCCCGGACAGGGGCATACCTTC.

V usage is TRBV29-1 and J usage is TRBJ1-2, with a weak D call TRBD1 (6 bases). The CDR3 totals 15 residues. Germline CDR1 SQVTM, CDR2 ANQGSEA. Trimming took 7 bases from V and 2 from J, leaving 20 bases between them. CDR3 sequence: CSATQGLMTNYGYTF. Written as DNA, the CDR3 is TGCAGCGCGACTCAGGGGCTAATGACGAACTATGGCTACACCTTC.

V gene TRBV19 combines with J gene TRBJ2-5; perhaps TRBD1 as D (6 bases). The better agreement between TRBJ2-7 and the DNA end casts doubt on the J call. CDR1 and CDR2 from the germline V gene are LNHDA and SQIVND (reference sequence). The CDR3 is 15 residues long. The CDR3 here is CASSITTGSTYEQYF. CDR3 nucleotide sequence: TGTGCCAGTAGTATAACAACAGGGTCTACCTACGAGCAGTACTTC.

The V and J genes are TRBV29-1 and TRBJ1-2, with D possibly TRBD1 on 6 matching bases. The CDR3 length is 12 residues. V shed 7 bases and J shed 2 bases, with 11 bases lying between them. Germline V CDR1 and CDR2: SQVTM, ANQGSEA. DNA for the CDR3: TGCAGCGGGAGTACAGGGAACTATGGCTACACCTTC. Amino acid sequence: CSGSTGNYGYTF.

In DNA form, the CDR3 reads TGTGCCAGCAGTTACTCCCCTCGAGAGACCCAGTACTTC. Protein sequence: CASSYSPRETQYF. The chain has TRBV6-5 and TRBJ2-5; D is unclear. The CDR3 is 13 amino acids. Per germline, CDR1 MNHEY and CDR2 SVGAGI. Trimming removed 0 bases at V and 4 bases at J, with 6 bases between.

The V and J genes are TRBV14 and TRBJ2-1; possibly TRBD2 for D (5 bases). Per the germline V gene, CDR1 is SGHDN and CDR2 is FVKESK. This CDR3 contains 17 residues. V was pared by 0 bases and J by 2 bases, with 14 bases between. CDR3 in DNA: TGTGCCAGCAGCCAAGATGAGGCCCTAGCTGCCTACAATGAGCAGTTCTTC. This encodes CASSQDEALAAYNEQFF.

The gene calls are TRBV6-5 and TRBJ2-7; TRBD1 agrees at 9 bases. Germline CDR1 and CDR2: MNHEY and SVGAGI. The CDR3 totals 14 residues. Trimming removed 6 bases from V and 6 bases from J; junction bases left unmatched: 9. DNA of the CDR3: TGTGCCAGCAGCCTGGGACAGGGACTTAGCGAGCAGTACTTC. Encoded protein: CASSLGQGLSEQYF.

The chain employs TRBV4-2 and TRBJ1-2; 9 bases match TRBD1. Germline CDR1 and CDR2: LGHNA and YNFKEQ. The CDR3 runs 16 residues. V lost 1 base to trimming and J lost 0 bases; unmatched junction nucleotides: 3. The CDR3: CASSQGGDRANYGYTF. CDR3 DNA sequence: TGTGCCAGCAGCCAAGGTGGGGACAGGGCTAACTATGGCTACACCTTC.

The chain employs TRBV28 and TRBJ1-3, with unresolved D. Trimming shortened V by 2 bases and J by 0 bases, and 11 bases separated the two germline ends. CDR1 is MDHEN and CDR2 is SYDVKM in the germline V gene. This CDR3 has 16 residues. CDR3 sequence (DNA): TGTGCCAGCAGTTTACGCCAATTTCTCTCTGGAAACACCATATATTTT. It translates to CASSLRQFLSGNTIYF.

The table lists this clone with a count of one. This chain joins TRBV5-6 and TRBJ2-1, with 10 bases matching TRBD2. The junction had 1 base not matched to a gene; V was cut back by 0 bases and J by 4 bases. The germline V gene has CDR1 SGHDT and CDR2 YYEEEE. CDR3 length: 15 residues. The CDR3 DNA is TGTGCCAGCAGCTTGGAACTAGCGGGGTACAATGAGCAGTTCTTC. Translation gives CASSLELAGYNEQFF.

The chain is built from TRBV6-1 and TRBJ2-5; D is unresolved. This CDR3 has 14 amino acids. Trimming cost V 10 bases and J 5 bases, with 20 bases left between them. Germline CDR1 MNHNS, CDR2 SASEGT. The chain's CDR3 is CATPTELLRETQYF. The CDR3 bases are TGTGCCACCCCCACCGAGCTTTTGAGGGAGACCCAGTACTTC.

This clone was counted a single time. V usage is TRBV28 and J usage is TRBJ2-2, with unresolved D. V lost 3 bases, J lost 4 bases, and 6 bases lay in between. CDR3 size: 13 residues. Germline-derived CDR1 and CDR2 are MDHEN and SYDVKM. In DNA, the CDR3 is TGTGCCAGCAGTTTTTCTGTCACCGGGGAGCTGTTTTTT. Protein product: CASSFSVTGELFF.

This chain joins TRBV10-1 and TRBJ2-1, with 11 bases identical to TRBD2. Germline values: CDR1 WNHNN, CDR2 SYGVQD (reference sequence). The V segment lost 2 bases and the J segment 2 bases; nucleotides outside the gene matches: 2. The CDR3 consists of 16 residues. The DNA for the CDR3 is TGCGCCAGCAGTGAGGAGACTAGCGGGGCCTACAATGAGCAGTTCTTC. Residues: CASSEETSGAYNEQFF.

Remarks on this clone: The sample contains more than one DNA sequence encoding this CDR3. The chain links TRBV27 to TRBJ2-7; tentative D call: TRBD1 (5 bases). Germline values: CDR1 MNHEY, CDR2 SMNVEV (reference sequence). The germline V and J ends were trimmed by 3 bases and 0 bases, with 6 bases remaining between them. The CDR3 contains 13 residues. The CDR3: CASSFGASYEQYF. The CDR3 nucleotides are TGTGCCAGCAGTTTTGGGGCCTCCTACGAGCAGTACTTC.

This chain uses TRBV2 with TRBJ2-3; TRBD2 aligns across 9 bases. CDR1 is SNHLY, CDR2 FYNNEI, per germline. With 7 bases clipped from V and 4 bases from J, the junction kept 15 bases outside the gene matches. The CDR3 is 17 residues long. In nucleotides, the CDR3 is TGTGCCAGCAACCGACGAGGGAGCGGGAGGCCTCCAGATACGCAGTATTTT. Its translation is CASNRRGSGRPPDTQYF.

The J gene is TRBJ2-1, the V gene TRBV4-1, with D maybe TRBD2 (6 bases). The ends were cut back, 1 base at V and 7 bases at J, with 8 bases in the middle. The CDR3 spans 13 residues. The V gene's germline CDR1 is MGHRA and CDR2 YSYEKL. The CDR3 bases are TGCGCCAGCAGCCAAGCCAGCGGGAATGAGCAGTTCTTC. Translating gives CASSQASGNEQFF.

The rearrangement links TRBV7-9 to TRBJ2-7; D may be TRBD2 (5 bases). This CDR3 has 14 amino acids. V lost 1 base and J lost 6, with 13 bases in between. Germline CDR1 SEHNR, CDR2 FQNEAQ (reference sequence). The CDR3 bases are TGTGCCAGCAGCTTAGTAGTTCCGGCGGGCGAGCAGTACTTC. Protein product: CASSLVVPAGEQYF.

This chain links TRBV10-2 with TRBJ2-4; D is undetermined. This CDR3 has 15 amino acids. In germline, CDR1 is WSHSY, CDR2 SAAADI. Trimming left V 3 bases short and J 0 bases short, with 9 bases between. This CDR3 is CASSEGPLAKNIQYF. CDR3 in DNA: TGCGCCAGCAGTGAAGGGCCTTTAGCCAAAAACATTCAGTACTTC.